This T cell receptor (beta chain) was identified during a study of blood T cell repertoires in COVID-19. Sequenced by immunoSEQ multiplex PCR; TCRdb stores in-frame clones only, minus some. The repertoire holds 310,000 or so clones, with about nine tenths as singletons. Germline V lookup: CDR1 MRHNA, CDR2 SNTAGT. V lost 0 bases and J 2 bases, leaving 6 bases between the germline ends. The CDR3 length is 14 residues. Participants were aged about 18 to 90 years, lived in about two dozen US areas, and enrolled virtually. Sequenced input: PBMCs or T cells enriched from blood (not recorded which). The chain joins TRBV6-4 to TRBJ2-3; D not certain. This TCR was recovered from a woman aged 18-29 years who had recovered from COVID-19. CDR3: CASSDSSPTDTQYF. The CDR3 DNA sequence: TGTGCCAGCAGTGACTCTAGCCCCACAGATACGCAGTATTTT.